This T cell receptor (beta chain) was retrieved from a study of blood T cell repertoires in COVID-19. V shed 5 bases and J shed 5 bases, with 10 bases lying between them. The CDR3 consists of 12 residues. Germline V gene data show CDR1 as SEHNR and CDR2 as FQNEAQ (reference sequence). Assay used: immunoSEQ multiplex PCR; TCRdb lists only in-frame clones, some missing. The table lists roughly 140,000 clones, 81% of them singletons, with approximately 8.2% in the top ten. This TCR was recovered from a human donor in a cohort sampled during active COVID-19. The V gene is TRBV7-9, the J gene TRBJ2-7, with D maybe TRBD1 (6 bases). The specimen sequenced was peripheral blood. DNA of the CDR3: TGTGCCAGCAGCCAGGACAGTCACGAGCAGTACTTC. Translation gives CASSQDSHEQYF. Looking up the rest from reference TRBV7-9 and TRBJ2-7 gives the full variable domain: DTGVSQNPRHKITKRGQNVTFRCDPISEHNRLYWYRQTLGQGPEFLTYFQNEAQLEKSRLLSDRFSAERPKGSFSTLEIQRTEQGDSAMYLCASSQDSHEQYFGPGTRLTVT.